This passage covers 11 T cell receptor beta chains from one sample sequenced in a study of lymphopenia after photon versus proton radiotherapy. Data came from immunoSEQ multiplex PCR; TCRdb stores just in-frame clones and leaves some out. This table holds some 42,000 clones, about 85% found once. The sample was peripheral blood, taken from a patient treated with proton-based radiotherapy. These receptors were taken from an older woman with pancreatic cancer.

The chain uses TRBV27 and TRBJ2-2, with D possibly being TRBD1 or TRBD2 (5 bases each). CDR3 length: 16 amino acids. Germline V gene data show CDR1 as MNHEY and CDR2 as SMNVEV (reference sequence). Deletions cut 2 bases from V and 1 base from J, with 11 bases between. CDR3 sequence: CASSLEGRGNTGELFF. CDR3 sequence (DNA): TGTGCCAGCAGTTTAGAGGGACGGGGGAACACCGGGGAGCTGTTTTTT.

The V and J genes are TRBV11-2 and TRBJ2-5, with 11 nucleotides matching TRBD1. Germline CDR1 and CDR2: SGHAT and FQNNGV. Losses at the gene ends were 0 bases for V and 5 bases for J; bases not matched to a gene: 8. This CDR3 region has 17 residues. The CDR3 sequence: CASSLDSGTGGMETQYF. CDR3 sequence (DNA): TGTGCCAGCAGCTTAGATTCGGGGACAGGGGGGATGGAGACCCAGTACTTC. The whole variable domain, filled in from reference TRBV11-2 and TRBJ2-5, reads EAGVAQSPRYKIIEKRQSVAFWCNPISGHATLYWYQQILGQGPKLLIQFQNNGVVDDSQLPKDRFSAERLKGVDSTLKIQPAKLEDSAVYLCASSLDSGTGGMETQYFGPGTRLLVL.

This chain uses TRBV20-1 with TRBJ1-3; D call uncertain. CDR3 length equals 11 residues. The ends were cut back, 4 bases at V and 3 bases at J, with 4 bases in the middle. Germline values: CDR1 DFQATT, CDR2 SNEGSKA (reference sequence). CDR3 sequence (DNA): TGCAGTGCTAAGTTTGGAAACACCATATATTTT. Amino acid sequence: CSAKFGNTIYF.

Within the sample, this clone is medium-sized. This rearrangement joins TRBV27 to TRBJ2-3; TRBD2 matches at 13 bases. CDR1 and CDR2 (germline): MNHEY, SMNVEV (reference sequence). V was clipped by 6 bases and J by 5 bases; unmatched bases: 5. The CDR3 extends over 15 amino acids. CDR3 residues: CASRRLAGGQDTQYF. DNA of the CDR3: TGTGCCAGCAGACGACTAGCGGGAGGTCAAGATACGCAGTATTTT.

This clone was seen once. This rearrangement joins TRBV5-8 to TRBJ2-1; 8 bases are shared with TRBD1. V dropped 4 bases and J dropped 4; count of bases not matched to a gene: 4. This CDR3 is 14 amino acids long. Germline loops: CDR1 SGHTS, CDR2 YDEGEE. The CDR3, as DNA: TGTGCCAGCAGCCGACAGGGGATTTACAATGAGCAGTTCTTC. It codes for CASSRQGIYNEQFF.

The chain joins TRBV7-6 to TRBJ2-5; tentatively, D is TRBD2 (5 bases). The V end lost 2 bases, the J end lost 2 bases, and 12 bases lay between the germline ends. Per the germline V gene, CDR1 is SGHVS and CDR2 is FNYEAQ. The CDR3 totals 15 residues. Written as DNA, the CDR3 is TGTGCCAGCAGCTTACAGAGCGGAGCGCAAGAGACCCAGTACTTC. Protein sequence: CASSLQSGAQETQYF.

The chain's CDR3 is CASSHFTSGRGNEQFF. The CDR3 DNA reads as TGCGCCAGCAGCCACTTTACTAGCGGGAGAGGTAATGAGCAGTTCTTC. The J gene is TRBJ2-1, the V gene TRBV4-3; 11 nucleotides agree with TRBD2. CDR3 length equals 16 residues. V dropped 3 bases and J dropped 7; count of bases not matched to a gene: 8. CDR1 is LGHNA and CDR2 is YSLEER in the germline V gene.

This clone was recorded only once. The chain couples TRBV18 to TRBJ1-6; D remains unclear. This CDR3 has 14 residues. The germline V gene has CDR1 KGHSH and CDR2 LQKENI. The V end lost 1 base, the J end lost 6 bases, and 7 bases lay between the germline ends. The CDR3 bases are TGTGCCAGCTCACCACTTGGGTTTAATTCACCCCTCCACTTT. Translating it yields CASSPLGFNSPLHF.

This clone showed up just a few times. The rearrangement links TRBV2 to TRBJ1-3, with 7 bases identical to TRBD1. Losses at the gene ends were 10 bases for V and 4 bases for J; bases not matched to a gene: 7. The germline V gene encodes CDR1 SNHLY and CDR2 FYNNEI. This CDR3 has 13 residues. The CDR3 DNA is TGTGCCACCACGGACAGGCTAGGAAACACCATATATTTT. Protein product: CATTDRLGNTIYF.

The chain is built from TRBV5-1 and TRBJ1-1, with a possible D match to TRBD1 (5 bases). The CDR3 covers 14 residues. Germline CDR1 is SGHRS and CDR2 is YFSETQ. The V and J ends lost 3 bases and 1 base respectively, with 10 bases between them. The CDR3 DNA reads TGCGCCAGCAGCTCGCTAGGGACGAACACTGAAGCTTTCTTT. This codes for CASSSLGTNTEAFF. Full variable domain (missing parts from reference TRBV5-1 and TRBJ1-1): KAGVTQTPRYLIKTRGQQVTLSCSPISGHRSVSWYQQTPGQGLQFLFEYFSETQRNKGNFPGRFSGRQFSNSRSEMNVSTLELGDSALYLCASSSLGTNTEAFFGQGTRLTVV.

J is TRBJ1-3 and V is TRBV18; tentative D call: TRBD1 (5 bases). The CDR3 loop spans 15 amino acids. V lost 5 bases to trimming and J lost 0 bases, with 11 bases between them. CDR1 is KGHSH and CDR2 is LQKENI in the germline V gene. CDR3 coding DNA: TGTGCCAGCTCATCGGGACGGGACTCTGGAAACACCATATATTTT. Protein: CASSSGRDSGNTIYF.